A selection of T cell receptor beta chains follows, all from one sample in a study of cytomegalovirus exposure and HLA in healthy donors. The assay was immunoSEQ multiplex PCR, and TCRdb's table has in-frame clones only and misses some. This table holds roughly 100,000 clones, approximately 80% found once. Sequenced material: PBMCs. The receptors were sampled from a woman aged 18-29 years in good health and CMV-seropositive. Each CDR3 is given with its conserved first and last residue. A D gene is named only where the DNA matches it firmly. A row's size may be missing; if present it is once, few, many or a size class.

v_call	clone_size	j_call	d_call	cdr3_aa	cdr3_nt
TRBV19	NA	TRBJ2-3	NA	CASSIVSPPTDTQYF	TGTGCCAGTAGTATTGTCTCCCCCCCCACAGATACGCAGTATTTT
TRBV6-1	NA	TRBJ1-1	NA	CASSIIGTEAFF	TGTGCCAGCAGTATAATCGGCACTGAAGCTTTCTTT
TRBV6-6	NA	TRBJ2-3	NA	CASSYGASTDTQYF	TGTGCCAGCAGTTACGGGGCCAGCACAGATACGCAGTATTTT
TRBV9	NA	TRBJ1-1	NA	CASSVRDRTEAFF	TGTGCCAGCAGCGTGAGGGATAGAACTGAAGCTTTCTTT
TRBV30	NA	TRBJ1-5	TRBD1	CAWSGQGSFNQPQHF	TGTGCCTGGAGTGGACAGGGTAGTTTCAATCAGCCCCAGCATTTT
TRBV7-9	NA	TRBJ1-4	NA	CASSPEKLFF	TGTGCCAGCAGTCCGGAGAAACTGTTTTTT
TRBV28	NA	TRBJ1-4	TRBD1	CASRQGLNEKLFF	TGTGCCAGCCGACAGGGATTAAATGAAAAACTGTTTTTT
TRBV9	NA	TRBJ1-6	TRBD1	CASSVTDRGLKPLHF	TGTGCCAGCAGCGTTACCGACAGGGGGCTGAAACCCCTCCACTTT
TRBV5-1	NA	TRBJ1-2	NA	CASSLAPDRIYGYTF	TGCGCCAGCAGCTTGGCCCCGGACAGAATCTATGGCTACACCTTC
TRBV5-1	NA	TRBJ2-5	TRBD2	CASSRTGTSEETQYF	TGCGCCAGCAGCCGCACCGGGACTAGCGAAGAGACCCAGTACTTC
TRBV18	NA	TRBJ1-2	NA	CASSATRANYGYTF	TGTGCCAGCTCGGCAACTCGGGCTAACTATGGCTACACCTTC
TRBV28	NA	TRBJ1-3	NA	CASSRTDFSGNTIYF	TGTGCCAGCAGTCGGACAGACTTCTCTGGAAACACCATATATTTT
TRBV9	few	TRBJ2-5	NA	CASSQTGTPQETQYF	TGTGCCAGCAGCCAAACAGGGACACCTCAAGAGACCCAGTACTTC
TRBV15	NA	TRBJ2-7	NA	CATSRLQGYEQYF	TGTGCCACCAGCAGACTACAGGGTTACGAGCAGTACTTC
TRBV7-9	NA	TRBJ1-4	NA	CASSLETGNEKLFF	TGTGCCAGCAGCTTAGAGACTGGTAATGAAAAACTGTTTTTT
TRBV9	NA	TRBJ2-1	NA	CASSGRDSGNEQFF	TGTGCCAGCAGCGGCCGGGACTCGGGCAATGAGCAGTTCTTC
TRBV9	NA	TRBJ1-1	NA	CASSGPEDTEAFF	TGTGCCAGCAGCGGGCCTGAGGACACTGAAGCTTTCTTT
TRBV6-5	NA	TRBJ2-2	TRBD2	CASSYGLAINTGELFF	TGTGCCAGCAGTTACGGACTAGCGATAAACACCGGGGAGCTGTTTTTT
TRBV6-1	NA	TRBJ1-5	NA	CASSEQGGQPQHF	TGTGCCAGCAGCGAACAGGGTGGACAGCCCCAGCATTTT
TRBV6-5	NA	TRBJ2-1	NA	CASSQNRYEQFF	TGTGCCAGCAGTCAGAACAGGTACGAGCAGTTCTTC
TRBV6-4	NA	TRBJ1-5	NA	CASKDKSNQPQHF	TGTGCCAGCAAGGACAAGAGCAATCAGCCCCAGCATTTT
TRBV27	NA	TRBJ1-1	NA	CASLPGHLLNTEAFF	TGTGCCAGCCTCCCGGGACACCTCTTGAACACTGAAGCTTTCTTT
TRBV28	NA	TRBJ2-7	TRBD2	CASSKGLAGSYEQYF	TGTGCCAGCAGTAAAGGACTAGCGGGAAGCTACGAGCAGTACTTC
TRBV7-9	NA	TRBJ2-1	NA	CASSLAGVVNNEQFF	TGTGCCAGCAGCTTAGCGGGAGTCGTCAACAATGAGCAGTTCTTC
TRBV2	once	TRBJ1-5	TRBD1	CASRDRTGGNQPQHF	TGTGCCAGCAGGGACCGGACAGGGGGCAATCAGCCCCAGCATTTT
TRBV6-1	few	TRBJ1-5	TRBD1	CATLSIQGNNQPQHF	TGTGCCACTCTTTCCATACAGGGGAACAATCAGCCCCAGCATTTT
TRBV28	NA	TRBJ1-2	TRBD1	CAIRTGEVGYTF	TGTGCCATCCGGACAGGGGAGGTCGGCTACACCTTC
TRBV6-1	NA	TRBJ1-4	TRBD1	CASSDRVEKLFF	TGTGCCAGCAGCGACAGGGTAGAAAAACTGTTTTTT
TRBV6-5	NA	TRBJ1-6	TRBD1	CASSQGTVENSPLHF	TGTGCCAGCAGTCAGGGGACAGTTGAAAATTCACCCCTCCACTTT
TRBV9	NA	TRBJ1-1	TRBD1	CASSVAETGGYTEAFF	TGTGCCAGCAGCGTAGCGGAGACAGGGGGCTACACTGAAGCTTTCTTT
TRBV27	NA	TRBJ2-3	TRBD2	CASQGGGGPDTQYF	TGTGCCAGTCAGGGCGGGGGGGGACCAGATACGCAGTATTTT
TRBV11-2	NA	TRBJ2-7	NA	CASSLVALEQYF	TGTGCCAGCAGCTTAGTAGCCCTCGAGCAGTACTTC
TRBV7-8	NA	TRBJ2-1	TRBD1	CASSLQGAAYNEQFF	TGTGCCAGCAGCCTACAGGGGGCTGCCTACAATGAGCAGTTCTTC
TRBV30	NA	TRBJ1-2	TRBD1	CAWSVPRTGNYGYTF	TGTGCCTGGAGTGTGCCCCGGACAGGGAACTATGGCTACACCTTC
TRBV5-1	once	TRBJ2-2	TRBD2	CASSVSSGSRSGELFF	TGCGCCAGCAGCGTTTCTAGCGGGAGTCGATCCGGGGAGCTGTTTTTT
TRBV19	NA	TRBJ2-6	TRBD1	CASSDDRAGANVLTF	TGTGCCAGTAGTGACGACAGGGCTGGGGCCAACGTCCTGACTTTC
TRBV19	NA	TRBJ1-4	NA	CASSEMVEKLFF	TGTGCCAGTAGTGAGATGGTTGAAAAACTGTTTTTT